These 18 T cell receptor beta chains originate from one sample sequenced in a study of T cells in Graves' hyperthyroidism and ophthalmopathy. TCR beta CDR3 regions were amplified from RNA transcripts. Initially, a first-round RT-PCR of the TCR CDR3 employed the HTBI primer set. TCRdb used MiXCR to reprocess the multiplex PCR reads, holding one entry per CDR3 protein. The sample yields hundreds of thousands of distinct CDR3 sequences, less than 25% seen once. The sequenced sample was blood. Source of these receptors: a man younger than 40 with Graves' ophthalmopathy.

This clonotype was seen a handful of times. A much bigger clone sits one base away, suggesting this may be a read error. The chain uses TRBV6-1 and TRBJ2-1; D may be TRBD1 or TRBD2 (5 bases each). The CDR3 length is 17 residues. The germline V gene has CDR1 MNHNS and CDR2 SASEGT. This CDR3 reads CASSPDSGRVSFNEQFF. Written as DNA, the CDR3 is TGTGCCAGCAGCCCGGACTCGGGCAGGGTCTCCTTCAATGAGCAGTTCTTC.

The sample holds many counts of this clonotype. The chain has TRBV30 and TRBJ2-7; D gene ambiguous. V gave up 4 bases and J gave up 0 bases, with 7 bases separating them. The CDR3 is 12 amino acids. Germline V CDR1 and CDR2: GTSNPN, SVGIG (reference sequence). The CDR3 reads CAWKGNSYEQYF. CDR3 nucleotide sequence: TGTGCCTGGAAAGGTAACTCCTACGAGCAGTACTTC.

The rearrangement joins TRBV6-1 to TRBJ1-6; 7 bases agree with TRBD1. The CDR3 consists of 15 residues. The germline CDR1 and CDR2 sequences are MNHNS and SASEGT. The ends lost 6 bases at V and 5 bases at J; junction bases unmatched: 7. CDR3 nucleotide sequence: TGTGCCAGCAGGGGTACAGGGGAAGATAATTCACCCCTCCACTTT. Its protein product is CASRGTGEDNSPLHF.

This clonotype has a count of ten or more. The chain combines TRBV6-1 with TRBJ2-7; D is tentatively TRBD1 or TRBD2 (5 bases each). V was clipped by 4 bases and J by 3 bases, with 10 bases between them. From germline, CDR1 is MNHNS and CDR2 SASEGT. CDR3 length equals 13 residues. CDR3 loop: CASSVGRNYEQYF. CDR3 in DNA: TGTGCCAGCAGTGTGGGACGGAACTACGAGCAGTACTTC.

This chain uses TRBV7-9 with TRBJ2-3, with 11 positions matching TRBD1. Germline V gives CDR1 SEHNR, CDR2 FQNEAQ (reference sequence). V gave up 5 bases and J gave up 1 base; unmatched junction bases: 5. The CDR3 is made up of 16 amino acids. As DNA, the CDR3 is TGTGCCAGCAGCCCGTGGGACAGGGGGGGCACAGATACGCAGTATTTT. Encoded protein: CASSPWDRGGTDTQYF. The full variable domain, in which reference TRBV7-9 and TRBJ2-3 provide the parts outside the CDR3, is DTGVSQNPRHKITKRGQNVTFRCDPISEHNRLYWYRQTLGQGPEFLTYFQNEAQLEKSRLLSDRFSAERPKGSFSTLEIQRTEQGDSAMYLCASSPWDRGGTDTQYFGPGTRLTVL.

This clonotype has at least ten counts. The CDR3: CSARVTAGQPQHF. In DNA, the CDR3 is TGCAGTGCCAGGGTTACTGCCGGTCAGCCCCAGCATTTT. This chain connects TRBV20-1 to TRBJ1-5; D may be TRBD1 (5 bases). Germline CDR1 is DFQATT and CDR2 is SNEGSKA (reference sequence). The CDR3 totals 13 residues. Trimming shortened V by 6 bases and J by 6 bases, and 15 bases separated the two germline ends.

This clonotype was picked up a small number of times. The chain carries TRBV20-1 and TRBJ2-7; 7 positions match TRBD1. The V and J ends lost 6 bases and 5 bases, in that order; junction bases with no gene match: 13. CDR3 length: 14 amino acids. Germline V gives CDR1 DFQATT, CDR2 SNEGSKA (reference sequence). For the CDR3, the DNA is TGCAGTGCAGCTCGTGACAGGGTGAAAAACGAGCAGTACTTC. Translated, it gives CSAARDRVKNEQYF.

This clonotype occurred a few times. This chain connects TRBV6-2 or TRBV6-3 to TRBJ2-1; D possibly corresponds to TRBD1 (6 bases). The CDR3 runs to 15 residues. Germline values: CDR1 MNHEY, CDR2 SVGEGT. Trimming pared 5 bases from V and 3 bases from J, leaving 14 bases between. This chain's CDR3 is CASSDPRDNYNEQFF. In nucleotides, the CDR3 is TGTGCCAGCAGTGACCCTCGGGACAACTACAATGAGCAGTTCTTC.

This sequence joins TRBV7-9 and TRBJ2-7, with TRBD1 matching 8 bases. V lost 4 bases to trimming and J lost 5 bases; unmatched junction nucleotides: 10. The germline V gene has CDR1 SEHNR and CDR2 FQNEAQ (reference sequence). The CDR3 is 15 amino acids. The CDR3 reads CASSSDREVPNEQYF. The CDR3 DNA is TGTGCCAGCAGCTCGGACAGGGAAGTTCCCAACGAGCAGTACTTC.

This clonotype was seen only a few times. The chain employs TRBV5-1 and TRBJ1-6; no reliable D call. The CDR3 sequence is 13 residues long. The V gene lost 4 bases and the J gene lost 9 bases, with 11 bases spanning the gap. Germline CDR1 is SGHRS and CDR2 is YFSETQ. Here the CDR3 reads CASSAEGSSPLHF. In DNA form, the CDR3 reads TGCGCCAGCAGCGCCGAAGGCAGTTCACCCCTCCACTTT.

In this sample, this clonotype turned up many times. The V call is TRBV7-9, the J call TRBJ2-1; no definite D call. There are 12 residues in the CDR3. V shed 5 bases and J shed 9 bases, with 11 bases lying between them. Germline CDR1 and CDR2: SEHNR and FQNEAQ (reference sequence). CDR3 in amino acids: CASSRLEFEQFF. The CDR3 coding sequence is TGTGCCAGCAGCCGATTGGAGTTTGAGCAGTTCTTC.

The chain couples TRBV6-1 to TRBJ2-5, with TRBD2 matching 13 bases. V trimming: 3 bases; J trimming: 0 bases; junction bases outside the gene matches: 7. There are 18 residues in the CDR3. Germline V CDR1 and CDR2: MNHNS, SASEGT. CDR3: CASSETPLAGGYQETQYF. The CDR3 DNA sequence: TGTGCCAGCAGTGAGACCCCACTAGCGGGAGGGTACCAAGAGACCCAGTACTTC.

The rearrangement links TRBV27 to TRBJ1-5, with D possibly being TRBD1 (5 bases). The CDR3 loop spans 14 amino acids. Germline loops: CDR1 MNHEY, CDR2 SMNVEV (reference sequence). Trimming stripped 7 bases from V and 3 bases from J, with 13 bases between. The CDR3 nucleotides are TGTGCCAGCACATCGGGACTCATCAATCAGCCCCAGCATTTT. Protein product: CASTSGLINQPQHF.

The chain combines TRBV7-7 with TRBJ2-3, with TRBD2 identical over 7 bases. The length of the CDR3 is 14 residues. Germline lookup yields CDR1 SSHAT and CDR2 FNYEAQ (reference sequence). CDR3 nucleotide sequence: TGTGCTAGCGGGCCGGGAGATTTCACAGATACGCAGTATTTT. Its translation: CASGPGDFTDTQYF. The variable domain in full, completed from reference TRBV7-7 and TRBJ2-3, reads GAGVSQSPRYKVTKRGQDVTLRCDPISSHATLYWYQQALGQGPEFLTYFNYEAQPDKSGLPSDRFSAERPEGSISTLTIQRTEQRDSAMYRCASGPGDFTDTQYFGPGTRLTVL.

This clonotype has just a few counts. The chain links TRBV2 to TRBJ1-1, with TRBD1 matching over 7 bases. Unmatched junction bases numbered 4, after V lost 6 bases and J lost 0 bases. The germline V gene encodes CDR1 SNHLY and CDR2 FYNNEI. This CDR3 comprises 14 residues. CDR3: CASRNRGMNTEAFF. The CDR3 DNA reads TGTGCCAGCAGGAACAGGGGCATGAACACTGAAGCTTTCTTT.

The J gene is TRBJ2-3, the V gene TRBV3-1; D not resolved. This CDR3 region has 14 residues. The V end lost 1 base, the J end lost 1 base, and 6 bases lay between the germline ends. The germline CDR1 and CDR2 sequences are LGHDT and YNNKEL (reference sequence). The CDR3 region is CASSQGSRTDTQYF. CDR3 DNA: TGTGCCAGCAGCCAAGGGTCCCGCACAGATACGCAGTATTTT.

This clonotype was seen at least ten times. The V gene is TRBV25-1, the J gene TRBJ1-1; D is unresolved. Trimming took 2 bases from V and 3 from J, leaving 13 bases between them. This CDR3 has 15 residues. The germline gives CDR1 MGHDK, CDR2 SYGVNS. In nucleotides, the CDR3 is TGTGCCAGCAGTGAAGCTTGGAGAGGCGACACTGAAGCTTTCTTT. It specifies CASSEAWRGDTEAFF.

This clonotype appeared many times. In DNA form, the CDR3 reads TGTGCCAGCAGTGCTCTGGGGTTTAGCAATCAGCCCCAGCATTTT. It encodes CASSALGFSNQPQHF. This sequence joins TRBV2 and TRBJ1-5; unclear D gene. The ends were cut back, 4 bases at V and 0 bases at J, with 10 bases in the middle. The germline V gene has CDR1 SNHLY and CDR2 FYNNEI. CDR3 size: 15 residues.